Each of the 4 T cell receptor beta chains below was sequenced from the same sample in a study of blood T cell repertoires in COVID-19. Measured with immunoSEQ multiplex PCR; TCRdb has only the in-frame clones, and not every one. There are over 85,000 clones in the sample; 70% to 90% occur only once, and about 5% lies in the top ten. The material sequenced was peripheral blood. Every receptor here comes from a man between 65 and 79 years old with acute or convalescent COVID-19.

The chain recombines TRBV2 with TRBJ2-6, with 9 nucleotides matching TRBD1. V shed 10 bases and J 4 bases; nucleotides not matched to a gene: 11. In germline, CDR1 is SNHLY, CDR2 FYNNEI. The CDR3 sequence is 16 residues long. In DNA form, the CDR3 reads TGTGCCATCCCGACAGGGGGAGCGTTGGGGGCCAACGTCCTGACTTTC. Protein: CAIPTGGALGANVLTF.

This clone appeared once. The genes are TRBV11-2 and TRBJ2-7, with unresolved D. The CDR3 contains 13 residues. V was clipped by 5 bases and J by 5 bases, with 13 bases between them. Per germline, CDR1 SGHAT and CDR2 FQNNGV. The CDR3 loop is CASSPVVAHEQYF. CDR3 bases: TGTGCCAGCAGCCCGGTAGTCGCCCACGAGCAGTACTTC.

V is TRBV27 and J is TRBJ1-2; no definite D call. Germline assignment: CDR1 MNHEY and CDR2 SMNVEV (reference sequence). The CDR3 length is 15 residues. V lost 5 bases to trimming and J lost 2 bases, with 15 bases between them. The CDR3 is CASSPSGVANYGYTF. CDR3 DNA sequence: TGTGCCAGCAGTCCCTCCGGGGTCGCGAACTATGGCTACACCTTC.

This chain connects TRBV6-5 to TRBJ1-2, with TRBD1 matching over 8 bases. This CDR3 contains 13 residues. Germline V lookup: CDR1 MNHEY, CDR2 SVGAGI. Trimming took 4 bases from V and 4 from J; bases not matched to a gene: 2. The CDR3 is CASSFGQGYGYTF. CDR3 in DNA: TGTGCCAGCAGTTTCGGACAGGGCTATGGCTACACCTTC.